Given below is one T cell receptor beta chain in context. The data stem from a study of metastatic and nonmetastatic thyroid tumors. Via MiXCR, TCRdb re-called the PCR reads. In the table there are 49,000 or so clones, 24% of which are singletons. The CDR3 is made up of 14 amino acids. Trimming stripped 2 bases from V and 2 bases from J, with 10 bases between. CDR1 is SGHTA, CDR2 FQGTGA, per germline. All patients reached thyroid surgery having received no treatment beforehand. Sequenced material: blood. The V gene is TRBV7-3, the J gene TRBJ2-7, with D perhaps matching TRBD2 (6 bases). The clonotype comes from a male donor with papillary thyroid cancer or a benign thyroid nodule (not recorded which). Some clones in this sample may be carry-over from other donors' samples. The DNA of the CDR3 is TGTGCCAGCAGCTTAGGTGGGGGGACCTACGAGCAGTACTTC. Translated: CASSLGGGTYEQYF.